This TCR beta chain came from a study of shared T cell receptors in the human thymus. Losses at the gene ends were 4 bases for V and 7 bases for J; bases not matched to a gene: 2. CDR3 size: 14 residues. Germline CDR1 MDHEN, CDR2 SYDVKM. Assay: immunoSEQ multiplex PCR; the TCRdb copy retains only in-frame clones and omits some. The data contain roughly 700,000 clones, roughly 88% of them singletons. These sequences were also reported in another study, on human thymus T cells. That paper states: Thymic and blood repertoires seemed to favor certain V and J genes.

The TCR was taken from a boy under two years old with a congenital heart defect. The sequencing sample was made of thymocytes. This chain links TRBV28 with TRBJ2-1; TRBD2 matches at 12 bases. CDR3 in DNA: TGTGCCAGCAGTTCGGGGACTAGCGGGAATGAGCAGTTCTTC. Protein sequence: CASSSGTSGNEQFF.